The 24 T cell receptor beta chains below come from one sample, sequenced in a study of T cell responses to AZD1222 COVID-19 vaccine. TCRdb's table, derived via immunoSEQ multiplex PCR, lists solely in-frame clones and lacks some. The profile shows under 140,000 clones, about 85% of them singletons. The sample consisted of peripheral blood, taken on day 0 of AZD1222 vaccination. These receptors all come from an adult in good health.

The chain couples TRBV13 to TRBJ2-1; the match to TRBD2 covers 8 bases. V trimming: 1 base; J trimming: 0 bases; junction bases outside the gene matches: 2. Germline V gene data show CDR1 as PRHDT and CDR2 as FYEKMQ (reference sequence). The CDR3 is 16 residues long. DNA for the CDR3: TGTGCCAGCAGCTTAGCGGGAGGGAGCTCCTACAATGAGCAGTTCTTC. The encoded protein is CASSLAGGSSYNEQFF. Looking up the rest from reference TRBV13 and TRBJ2-1 gives the full variable domain: AAGVIQSPRHLIKEKRETATLKCYPIPRHDTVYWYQQGPGQDPQFLISFYEKMQSDKGSIPDRFSAQQFSDYHSELNMSSLELGDSALYFCASSLAGGSSYNEQFFGPGTRLTVL.

This chain links TRBV2 with TRBJ2-7; D uncertain. This CDR3 comprises 12 residues. The V gene lost 6 bases and the J gene lost 3 bases, with 9 bases spanning the gap. Looked up from germline, CDR1 is SNHLY and CDR2 is FYNNEI. The CDR3 loop reads CASSSQSYEQYF. The CDR3 DNA follows: TGTGCCAGCAGCTCCCAAAGCTACGAGCAGTACTTC. Looking up the rest from reference TRBV2 and TRBJ2-7 gives the full variable domain: EPEVTQTPSHQVTQMGQEVILRCVPISNHLYFYWYRQILGQKVEFLVSFYNNEISEKSEIFDDQFSVERPDGSNFTLKIRSTKLEDSAMYFCASSSQSYEQYFGPGTRLTVT.

The V call is TRBV12-3 or TRBV12-4, the J call TRBJ2-7, with a tentative D call TRBD2 (5 bases). V was shortened by 2 bases and J by 3 bases, with 8 bases between the two germline ends. There are 13 residues in the CDR3. The CDR3 sequence is CASSLLEDYEQYF. The CDR3 DNA follows: TGTGCCAGCAGTTTATTGGAGGACTACGAGCAGTACTTC.

This clone has only a few counts. The V and J genes are TRBV10-1 and TRBJ2-1, with D perhaps matching TRBD2 (5 bases). The V gene lost 6 bases and the J gene lost 0 bases, with 12 bases spanning the gap. The CDR3 runs to 15 residues. Germline V gives CDR1 WNHNN, CDR2 SYGVQD (reference sequence). CDR3 residues: CASSPGLPSYNEQFF. The CDR3 coding sequence is TGCGCCAGCAGCCCCGGACTCCCCTCCTACAATGAGCAGTTCTTC.

The V call is TRBV9, the J call TRBJ2-1; D is unresolved. V was clipped by 0 bases and J by 15 bases, with 13 bases between them. The V gene's germline CDR1 is SGDLS and CDR2 YYNGEE. This CDR3 region has 12 residues. The CDR3, as DNA: TGTGCCAGCAGCGTAGGTTCTAGAGCGCTGTTCTTC. This codes for CASSVGSRALFF.

The rearrangement links TRBV6-5 to TRBJ1-1; perhaps TRBD1 as D (5 bases). The CDR3 spans 13 residues. V lost 1 base and J 7 bases, leaving 10 bases between the germline ends. The germline CDR1 and CDR2 sequences are MNHEY and SVGAGI. In DNA, the CDR3 is TGTGCCAGCAGTTACTTCGGGGGGGGTGAAGCTTTCTTT. Encoded protein: CASSYFGGGEAFF.

The CDR3 sequence is CASSLDSGRLSHQFF. In DNA, the CDR3 is TGCGCCAGCAGCTTGGATAGCGGGAGGCTCTCCCACCAGTTCTTC. This sequence joins TRBV5-1 and TRBJ2-1; 10 bases line up with TRBD2. The CDR3 runs to 15 residues. CDR1 is SGHRS, CDR2 YFSETQ, per germline. V lost 0 bases and J lost 13; bases outside the gene matches: 10.

CDR3 sequence (DNA): TGTGCCAGCATGGGCGGGGGGCGACAACAGTTCTTC. This codes for CASMGGGRQQFF. J is TRBJ2-1 and V is TRBV12-3 or TRBV12-4, with TRBD2 identical over 8 bases. The CDR3 spans 12 residues. J gave up 13 bases and V 7 bases, and 9 bases lay outside the gene matches.

The V and J genes are TRBV2 and TRBJ1-2; D possibly corresponds to TRBD1 (6 bases). Germline-derived CDR1 and CDR2 are SNHLY and FYNNEI. V gave up 6 bases and J gave up 0 bases, with 14 bases separating them. This CDR3 has 15 amino acids. The CDR3 DNA is TGTGCCAGCAGGGCAGGGACACCGACTAACTATGGCTACACCTTC. Translating it yields CASRAGTPTNYGYTF.

This clone has just a few counts. The chain employs TRBV19 and TRBJ2-2; weak D call: TRBD1 (5 bases). CDR1 is LNHDA, CDR2 SQIVND, per germline (reference sequence). Between the trimmed V and J ends, which lost 7 bases and 4 bases, there was a span of 16 bases. The CDR3 is 15 residues long. The CDR3 sequence: CASNGALHGTGELFF. As DNA, the CDR3 is TGTGCCAGTAATGGGGCCCTTCATGGCACCGGGGAGCTGTTTTTT.

V gene TRBV11-2 combines with J gene TRBJ2-7; D may match TRBD1 or TRBD2 (5 bases each). Germline V CDR1 and CDR2: SGHAT, FQNNGV. This CDR3 is 15 amino acids long. The V gene lost 4 bases and the J gene lost 2 bases, with 15 bases spanning the gap. The CDR3 protein is CASSSHPGSTYEQYF. The CDR3 DNA reads TGTGCCAGCAGCTCACATCCAGGGAGCACCTACGAGCAGTACTTC.

The V call is TRBV6-5, the J call TRBJ2-7; D perhaps matches TRBD1 (6 bases). V was cut by 6 bases and J by 3 bases, with 15 bases left in between. This CDR3 is 14 amino acids long. Germline-derived CDR1 and CDR2 are MNHEY and SVGAGI. The CDR3 reads CASRMDRVFYEQYF. CDR3 DNA sequence: TGTGCCAGCAGAATGGACAGAGTTTTCTACGAGCAGTACTTC.

The J gene is TRBJ2-7, the V gene TRBV27; 7 bases line up with TRBD2. Germline-derived CDR1 and CDR2 are MNHEY and SMNVEV (reference sequence). V dropped 6 bases and J dropped 6; count of bases not matched to a gene: 17. The CDR3 totals 16 residues. The CDR3 region is CASRVGMASGAGEQYF. CDR3 nucleotide sequence: TGTGCCAGCAGAGTGGGGATGGCTAGCGGAGCAGGCGAGCAGTACTTC.

The V call is TRBV6-1, the J call TRBJ2-5; the match to TRBD2 covers 11 bases. The CDR3 runs to 18 residues. V shed 3 bases and J 3 bases; nucleotides not matched to a gene: 12. In germline, CDR1 is MNHNS, CDR2 SASEGT. CDR3 sequence (DNA): TGTGCCAGCAGTGAGTGGTGGGTTTCGACTAGCGGGAAAGAGACCCAGTACTTC. Amino acids: CASSEWWVSTSGKETQYF.

J is TRBJ2-3 and V is TRBV10-1; possible D gene TRBD2, 6 bases. V was pared by 4 bases and J by 4 bases, with 15 bases between. Per the germline V gene, CDR1 is WNHNN and CDR2 is SYGVQD (reference sequence). The CDR3 is made up of 15 amino acids. The CDR3 sequence is CASSVILAGSDTQYF. DNA of the CDR3: TGCGCCAGCAGTGTAATTCTCGCGGGATCAGATACGCAGTATTTT.

This chain connects TRBV5-6 to TRBJ1-5; D possibly corresponds to TRBD1 (5 bases). The CDR3 runs to 15 residues. Trimming stripped 2 bases from V and 2 bases from J, with 11 bases between. Germline values: CDR1 SGHDT, CDR2 YYEEEE. In nucleotides, the CDR3 is TGTGCCAGCAGCTTTGCCGGGGGAGGCAATCAGCCCCAGCATTTT. It codes for CASSFAGGGNQPQHF.

The chain employs TRBV24-1 and TRBJ1-5; D call uncertain. This CDR3 has 16 amino acids. Germline V gene sequence: CDR1 KGHDR, CDR2 SFDVKD. V lost 3 bases and J 0 bases, leaving 11 bases between the germline ends. DNA of the CDR3: TGTGCCACCAGTGATAAAGGAGACCCTAGCAATCAGCCCCAGCATTTT. As protein: CATSDKGDPSNQPQHF.

V and J are TRBV11-3 and TRBJ2-7; D is possibly TRBD1 (6 bases). The V end was cut by 4 bases, the J end by 2 bases, with 12 bases between. The germline gives CDR1 SGHNT, CDR2 YENEEA. The CDR3 totals 14 residues. The CDR3 protein is CASSSRDTPYEQYF. CDR3 nucleotide sequence: TGTGCCAGCAGCTCCCGGGACACCCCCTACGAGCAGTACTTC.

This clone was detected only once. The chain employs TRBV27 and TRBJ2-7; TRBD2 agrees at 8 bases. V lost 2 bases and J lost 9; bases outside the gene matches: 3. The CDR3 spans 12 residues. The germline CDR1 and CDR2 sequences are MNHEY and SMNVEV (reference sequence). CDR3 residues: CASSLKRGWQYF. The CDR3 DNA sequence: TGTGCCAGCAGTTTAAAGCGGGGGTGGCAGTACTTC.

This clone was recorded a few times. This chain joins TRBV15 and TRBJ1-1, with D possibly being TRBD1 (6 bases). With 4 bases removed from V and 0 bases from J, the gap between germline ends came to 24 bases. Germline CDR1 LNHNV, CDR2 YYDKDF (reference sequence). The CDR3 has 19 residues. As DNA, the CDR3 is TGTGCCACCAGCACTCGACTCTCGACAGGAACGAAATTGAACACTGAAGCTTTCTTT. As protein: CATSTRLSTGTKLNTEAFF. The full variable domain, rest sourced from reference TRBV15 and TRBJ1-1, is DAMVIQNPRYQVTQFGKPVTLSCSQTLNHNVMYWYQQKSSQAPKLLFHYYDKDFNNEADTPDNFQSRRPNTSFCFLDIRSPGLGDTAMYLCATSTRLSTGTKLNTEAFFGQGTRLTVV.

The chain carries TRBV5-4 and TRBJ2-2, with D possibly being TRBD1 (6 bases). The CDR3 has 16 residues. Germline assignment: CDR1 SGHNT and CDR2 YYREEE (reference sequence). Trimming stripped 4 bases from V and 0 bases from J, with 13 bases between. CDR3 bases: TGTGCCAGCAGCCCCCCCGGACAGCCGAACACCGGGGAGCTGTTTTTT. Translating gives CASSPPGQPNTGELFF.

This chain uses TRBV30 with TRBJ2-1, with TRBD2 matching 7 bases. This CDR3 contains 14 residues. The V gene's germline CDR1 is GTSNPN and CDR2 SVGIG (reference sequence). V dropped 2 bases and J dropped 7; count of bases not matched to a gene: 8. CDR3 amino acids: CAWSFSGTTNEQFF. For the CDR3, the DNA is TGTGCCTGGAGTTTCTCCGGGACTACAAATGAGCAGTTCTTC.

The chain has TRBV29-1 and TRBJ1-2, with TRBD1 matching 8 bases. From germline, CDR1 is SQVTM and CDR2 ANQGSEA. The CDR3 covers 12 residues. The J segment lost 8 bases and the V segment lost 6 bases, leaving 8 bases of the junction unmatched. The CDR3 spells CSVAPGTGGYTF. The CDR3 bases are TGCAGCGTGGCTCCCGGGACAGGCGGCTACACCTTC.

The chain joins TRBV11-2 to TRBJ2-7; 7 nucleotides align to TRBD1. The CDR3 loop spans 13 amino acids. After removal of 3 bases from V and 7 bases from J, the junction contained 6 bases not matched to a gene. Germline V gene data show CDR1 as SGHAT and CDR2 as FQNNGV. This CDR3 reads CASSFGQVGEQYF. In nucleotides, the CDR3 is TGTGCCAGCAGCTTCGGACAGGTAGGGGAGCAGTACTTC.